This T cell receptor (beta chain) was captured in a study of cytomegalovirus exposure and HLA in healthy donors. Germline loops: CDR1 SQVTM, CDR2 ANQGSEA. V shed 2 bases and J shed 1 base, with 14 bases lying between them. This CDR3 is built from 15 residues. 13 Jbeta primers and 60 Vbeta primers were used for the PCR. Method: immunoSEQ multiplex PCR; TCRdb's copy keeps in-frame clones and lacks some. Of approximately 150,000 clones detected, around 77% appear once; the ten largest clones hold roughly 3.6%. The chain links TRBV29-1 to TRBJ1-1; D ambiguous. Sequencing was done on a sample of PBMCs. This clonotype was obtained from a man in his thirties or forties in good health and CMV-seropositive. CDR3 nucleotides: TGCAGCGTTGAAATGGCCTCAACCCCGAACACTGAAGCTTTCTTT. Its protein product is CSVEMASTPNTEAFF.